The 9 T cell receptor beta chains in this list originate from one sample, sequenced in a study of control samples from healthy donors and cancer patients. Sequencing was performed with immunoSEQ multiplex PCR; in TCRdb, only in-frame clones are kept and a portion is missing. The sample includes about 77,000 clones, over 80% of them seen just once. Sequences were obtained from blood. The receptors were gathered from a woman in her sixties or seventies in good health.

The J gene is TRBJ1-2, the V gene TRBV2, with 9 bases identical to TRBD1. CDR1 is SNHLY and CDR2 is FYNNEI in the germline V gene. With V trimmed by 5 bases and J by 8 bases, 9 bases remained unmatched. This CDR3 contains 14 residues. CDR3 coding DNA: TGTGCCAGCAGTTCCCAAGGACAGGGGAACGGCTACACCTTC. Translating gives CASSSQGQGNGYTF.

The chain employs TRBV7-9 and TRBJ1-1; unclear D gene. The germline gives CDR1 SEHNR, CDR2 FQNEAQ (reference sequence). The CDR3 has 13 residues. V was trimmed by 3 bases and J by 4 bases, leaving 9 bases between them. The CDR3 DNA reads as TGTGCCAGCAGCTTGCATGCTGCCACTGAAGCTTTCTTT. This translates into CASSLHAATEAFF.

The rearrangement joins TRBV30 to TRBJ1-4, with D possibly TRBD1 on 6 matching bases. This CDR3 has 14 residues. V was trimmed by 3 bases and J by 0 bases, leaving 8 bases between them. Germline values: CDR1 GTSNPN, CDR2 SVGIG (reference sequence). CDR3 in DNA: TGTGCCTGGAGCCGGACAGCAACTAATGAAAAACTGTTTTTT. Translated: CAWSRTATNEKLFF. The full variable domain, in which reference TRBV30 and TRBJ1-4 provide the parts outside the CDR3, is SQTIHQWPATLVQPVGSPLSLECTVEGTSNPNLYWYRQAAGRGLQLLFYSVGIGQISSEVPQNLSASRPQDRQFILSSKKLLLSDSGFYLCAWSRTATNEKLFFGSGTQLSVL.

CDR3 residues: CASSQDSLGQGYGYTF. The CDR3 DNA reads TGTGCCAGCAGCCAAGACAGTCTGGGACAGGGATATGGCTACACCTTC. V and J are TRBV3-1 (or the pseudogene TRBV3-2) and TRBJ1-2, with TRBD1 identical over 9 bases. The J segment lost 5 bases and the V segment lost 0 bases, leaving 7 bases of the junction unmatched. This CDR3 has 16 amino acids. Germline CDR1 LGHDT, CDR2 YNNKEL (reference sequence).

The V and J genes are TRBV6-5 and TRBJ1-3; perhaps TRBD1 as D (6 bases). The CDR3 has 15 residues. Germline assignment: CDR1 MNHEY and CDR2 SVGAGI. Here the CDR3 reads CAAGKGGNSGNTIYF. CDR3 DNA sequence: TGTGCGGCTGGGAAAGGGGGTAATAGTGGAAACACCATATATTTT.

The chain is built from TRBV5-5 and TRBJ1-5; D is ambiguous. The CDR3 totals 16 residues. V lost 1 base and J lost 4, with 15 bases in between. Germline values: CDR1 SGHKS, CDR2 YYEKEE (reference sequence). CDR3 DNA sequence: TGTGCCAGCAGCTTGCTAGGTTCCGGATTAAATCAGCCCCAGCATTTT. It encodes CASSLLGSGLNQPQHF.

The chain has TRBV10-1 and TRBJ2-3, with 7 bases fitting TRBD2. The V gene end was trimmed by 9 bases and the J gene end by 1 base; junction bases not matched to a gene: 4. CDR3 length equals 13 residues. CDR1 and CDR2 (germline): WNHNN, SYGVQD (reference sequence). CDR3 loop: CASSLAGTDTQYF. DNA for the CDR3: TGCGCCAGTTCTCTAGCGGGCACAGATACGCAGTATTTT.

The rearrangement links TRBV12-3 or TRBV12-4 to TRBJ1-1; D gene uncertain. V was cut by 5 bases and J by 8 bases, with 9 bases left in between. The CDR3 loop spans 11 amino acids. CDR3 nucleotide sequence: TGTGCCAGCAGTAACCAGAGGGAAGCTTTCTTT. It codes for CASSNQREAFF.

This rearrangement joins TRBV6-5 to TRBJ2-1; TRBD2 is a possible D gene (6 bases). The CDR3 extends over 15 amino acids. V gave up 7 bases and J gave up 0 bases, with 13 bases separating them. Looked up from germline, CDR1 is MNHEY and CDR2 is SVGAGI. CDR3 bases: TGTGCCAGCAAGATGCGGGGAAGCTCCTACAATGAGCAGTTCTTC. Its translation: CASKMRGSSYNEQFF.